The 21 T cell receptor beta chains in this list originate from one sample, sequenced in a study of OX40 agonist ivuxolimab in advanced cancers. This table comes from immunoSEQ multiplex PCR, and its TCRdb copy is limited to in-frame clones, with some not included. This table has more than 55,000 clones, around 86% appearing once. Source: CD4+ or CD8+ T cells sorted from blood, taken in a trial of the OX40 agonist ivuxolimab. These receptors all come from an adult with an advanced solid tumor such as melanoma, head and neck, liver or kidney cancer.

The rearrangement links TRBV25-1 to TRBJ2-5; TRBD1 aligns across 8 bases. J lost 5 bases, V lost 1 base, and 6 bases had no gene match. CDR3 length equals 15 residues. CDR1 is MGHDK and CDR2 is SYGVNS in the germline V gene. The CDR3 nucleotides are TGTGCCAGCAGTGAATCCGCAGGGGGCTCGGAGACCCAGTACTTC. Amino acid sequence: CASSESAGGSETQYF.

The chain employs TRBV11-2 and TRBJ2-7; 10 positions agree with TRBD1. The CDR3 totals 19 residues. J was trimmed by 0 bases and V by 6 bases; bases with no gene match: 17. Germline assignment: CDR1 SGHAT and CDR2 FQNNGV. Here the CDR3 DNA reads TGTGCCAGCAGATCCATCCGGGACAGGGGTTCTGAGAGCTCCTACGAGCAGTACTTC. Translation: CASRSIRDRGSESSYEQYF. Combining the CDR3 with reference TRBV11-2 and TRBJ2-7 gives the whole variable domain EAGVAQSPRYKIIEKRQSVAFWCNPISGHATLYWYQQILGQGPKLLIQFQNNGVVDDSQLPKDRFSAERLKGVDSTLKIQPAKLEDSAVYLCASRSIRDRGSESSYEQYFGPGTRLTVT.

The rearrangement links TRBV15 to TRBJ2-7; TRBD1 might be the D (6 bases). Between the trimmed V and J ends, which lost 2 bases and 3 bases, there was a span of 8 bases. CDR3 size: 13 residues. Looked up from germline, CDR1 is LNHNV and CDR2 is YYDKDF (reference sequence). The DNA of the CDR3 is TGTGCCACCAGCAGATTGGACAGCTACGAGCAGTACTTC. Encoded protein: CATSRLDSYEQYF. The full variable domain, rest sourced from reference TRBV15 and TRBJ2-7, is DAMVIQNPRYQVTQFGKPVTLSCSQTLNHNVMYWYQQKSSQAPKLLFHYYDKDFNNEADTPDNFQSRRPNTSFCFLDIRSPGLGDTAMYLCATSRLDSYEQYFGPGTRLTVT.

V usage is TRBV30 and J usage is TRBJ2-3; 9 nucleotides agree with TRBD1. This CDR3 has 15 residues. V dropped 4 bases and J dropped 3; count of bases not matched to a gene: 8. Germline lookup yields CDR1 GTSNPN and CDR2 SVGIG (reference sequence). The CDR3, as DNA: TGTGCCTGGACCCCCGGGACAGGGCGGACAGATACGCAGTATTTT. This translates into CAWTPGTGRTDTQYF.

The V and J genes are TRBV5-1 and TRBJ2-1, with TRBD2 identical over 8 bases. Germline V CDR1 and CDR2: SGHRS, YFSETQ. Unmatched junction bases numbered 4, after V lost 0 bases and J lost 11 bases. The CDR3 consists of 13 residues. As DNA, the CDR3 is TGCGCCAGCAGCTTGGGGGCTAGCGGGCAGCAGTTCTTC. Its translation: CASSLGASGQQFF.

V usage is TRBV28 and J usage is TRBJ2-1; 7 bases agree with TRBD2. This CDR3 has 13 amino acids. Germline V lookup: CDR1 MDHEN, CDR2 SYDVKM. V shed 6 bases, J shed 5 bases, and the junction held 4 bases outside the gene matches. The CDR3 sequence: CASRRGSHNEQFF. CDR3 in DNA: TGTGCCAGCAGGCGGGGGTCCCACAATGAGCAGTTCTTC. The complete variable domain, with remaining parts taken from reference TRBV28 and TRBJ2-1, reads DVKVTQSSRYLVKRTGEKVFLECVQDMDHENMFWYRQDPGLGLRLIYFSYDVKMKEKGDIPEGYSVSREKKERFSLILESASTNQTSMYLCASRRGSHNEQFFGPGTRLTVL.

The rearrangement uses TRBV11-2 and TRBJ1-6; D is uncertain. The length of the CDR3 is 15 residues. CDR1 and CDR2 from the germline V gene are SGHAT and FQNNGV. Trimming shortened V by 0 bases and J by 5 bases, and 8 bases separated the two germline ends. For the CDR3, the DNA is TGTGCCAGCAGCTTAGAGGCCAGCGATAATTCACCCCTCCACTTT. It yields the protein CASSLEASDNSPLHF.

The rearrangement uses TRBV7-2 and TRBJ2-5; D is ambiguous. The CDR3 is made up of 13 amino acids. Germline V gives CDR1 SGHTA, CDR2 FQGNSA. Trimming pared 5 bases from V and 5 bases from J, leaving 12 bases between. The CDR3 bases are TGTGCCAGCAGCCCGGTGGTGGTTGAGACCCAGTACTTC. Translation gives CASSPVVVETQYF.

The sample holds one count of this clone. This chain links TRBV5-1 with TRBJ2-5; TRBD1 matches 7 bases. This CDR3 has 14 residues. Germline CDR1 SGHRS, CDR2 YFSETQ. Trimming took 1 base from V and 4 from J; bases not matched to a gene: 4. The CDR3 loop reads CASSLFSGGETQYF. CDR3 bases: TGCGCCAGCAGCTTGTTTTCAGGGGGAGAGACCCAGTACTTC.

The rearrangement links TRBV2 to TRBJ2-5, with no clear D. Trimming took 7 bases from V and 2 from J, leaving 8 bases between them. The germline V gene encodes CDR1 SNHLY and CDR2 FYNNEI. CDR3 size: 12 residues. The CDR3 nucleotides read TGTGCCAGCACGGCAGAGCAAGAGACCCAGTACTTC. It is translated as CASTAEQETQYF.

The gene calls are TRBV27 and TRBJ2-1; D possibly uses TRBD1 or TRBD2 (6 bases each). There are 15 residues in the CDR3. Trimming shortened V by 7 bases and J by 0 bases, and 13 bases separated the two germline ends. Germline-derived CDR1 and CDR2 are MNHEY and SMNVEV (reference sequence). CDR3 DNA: TGTGCCAGCATTCCCGGGGGCGCCTCCTACAATGAGCAGTTCTTC. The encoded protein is CASIPGGASYNEQFF.

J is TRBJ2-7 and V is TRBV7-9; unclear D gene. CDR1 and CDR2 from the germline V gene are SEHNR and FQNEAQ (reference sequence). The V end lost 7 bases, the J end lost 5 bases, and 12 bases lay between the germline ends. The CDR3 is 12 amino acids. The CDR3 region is CASTNSRDEQYF. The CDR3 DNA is TGTGCCAGCACCAACAGCCGGGACGAGCAGTACTTC.

CDR3 coding DNA: TGTGCCACCGCAAGAGGAAGTACAGGGGCCGAACTAGACGAGCAGTACTTC. It is translated as CATARGSTGAELDEQYF. This chain uses TRBV15 with TRBJ2-7; 7 positions match TRBD1. Germline values: CDR1 LNHNV, CDR2 YYDKDF (reference sequence). This CDR3 has 17 amino acids. After removal of 8 bases from V and 5 bases from J, the junction contained 21 bases not matched to a gene.

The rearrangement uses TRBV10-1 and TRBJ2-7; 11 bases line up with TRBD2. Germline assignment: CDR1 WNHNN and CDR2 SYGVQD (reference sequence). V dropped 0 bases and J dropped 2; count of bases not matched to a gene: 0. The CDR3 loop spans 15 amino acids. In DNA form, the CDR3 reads TGCGCCAGCAGTGAGTCGACTAGCGGGGCCTACGAGCAGTACTTC. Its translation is CASSESTSGAYEQYF.

CDR3 coding DNA: TGTGCCAGCAGCCGCGGACTGTACAATGAGCAGTTCTTC. This encodes CASSRGLYNEQFF. V is TRBV7-9 and J is TRBJ2-1, with D possibly matching TRBD2 (5 bases). In germline, CDR1 is SEHNR, CDR2 FQNEAQ (reference sequence). This CDR3 spans 13 amino acids. Trimming stripped 5 bases from V and 4 bases from J, with 9 bases between.

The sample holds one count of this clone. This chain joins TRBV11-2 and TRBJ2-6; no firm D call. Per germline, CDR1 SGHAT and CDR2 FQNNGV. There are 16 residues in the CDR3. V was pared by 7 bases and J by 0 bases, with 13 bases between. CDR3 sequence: CASTLSLDSGANVLTF. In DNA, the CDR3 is TGTGCCAGCACGTTAAGTTTGGACTCTGGGGCCAACGTCCTGACTTTC.

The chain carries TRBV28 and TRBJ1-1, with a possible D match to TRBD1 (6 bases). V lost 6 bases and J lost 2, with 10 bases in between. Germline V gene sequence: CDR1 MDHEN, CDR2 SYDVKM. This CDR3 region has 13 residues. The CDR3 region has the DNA TGTGCCAGCAGAATGACAGGAAACACTGAAGCTTTCTTT. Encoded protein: CASRMTGNTEAFF.

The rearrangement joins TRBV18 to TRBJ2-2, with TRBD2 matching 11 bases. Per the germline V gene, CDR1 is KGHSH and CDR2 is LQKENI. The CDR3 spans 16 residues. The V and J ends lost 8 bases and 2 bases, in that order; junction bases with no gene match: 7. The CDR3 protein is CASRIAGGTNTGELFF. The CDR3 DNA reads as TGTGCCAGCCGGATAGCGGGAGGGACTAACACCGGGGAGCTGTTTTTT.

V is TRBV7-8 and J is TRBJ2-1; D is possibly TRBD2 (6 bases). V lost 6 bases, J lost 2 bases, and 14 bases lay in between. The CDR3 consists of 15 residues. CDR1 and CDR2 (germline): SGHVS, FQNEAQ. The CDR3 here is CASSQGGVTYNEQFF. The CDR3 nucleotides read TGTGCCAGCAGTCAAGGCGGGGTAACCTACAATGAGCAGTTCTTC. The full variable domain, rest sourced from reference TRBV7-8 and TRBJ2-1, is GAGVSQSPRYKVAKRGQDVALRCDPISGHVSLFWYQQALGQGPEFLTYFQNEAQLDKSGLPSDRFFAERPEGSVSTLKIQRTQQEDSAVYLCASSQGGVTYNEQFFGPGTRLTVL.

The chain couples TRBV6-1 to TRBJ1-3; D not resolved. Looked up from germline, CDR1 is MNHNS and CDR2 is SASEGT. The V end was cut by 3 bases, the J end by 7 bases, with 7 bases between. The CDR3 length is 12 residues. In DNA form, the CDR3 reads TGTGCCAGCAGTGACTTTTTGAACACCATATATTTT. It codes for CASSDFLNTIYF.

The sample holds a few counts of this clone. The CDR3 sequence: CASSVPLSYEQYF. CDR3 DNA: TGTGCCAGCAGTGTTCCATTATCCTACGAGCAGTACTTC. The J gene is TRBJ2-7, the V gene TRBV2; D remains unclear. V gave up 4 bases and J gave up 1 base, with 8 bases separating them. Germline lookup yields CDR1 SNHLY and CDR2 FYNNEI. The CDR3 consists of 13 residues.